Shown below are 30 T cell receptor beta chains from a single sample sequenced in a study of CD8+ T cells in alopecia areata (dated by TCRdb to the late 2010s). The library relied on the immunoSEQ multiplex PCR assay. For TCR sequencing, RNA was extracted from every sample and reverse transcribed into cDNA to serve as template. TCRdb mirrors the immuneACCESS table, restricted to in-frame sequences. Some clones are absent from its copies; in checked studies, under half trace to an unresolved V gene, and the reason for the others is unknown. The sample table records about 190,000 clones; 50% to 60% of these occur just once. The ten biggest clones cover roughly 14% of the sample. The sample's time point label, in plain terms: baseline before oral tofacitinib. Material: CD4+ T cells sorted from blood, obtained at week 0. All receptors come from a human donor with alopecia areata.

Only a few counts were recorded for this clone. The rearrangement links TRBV25-1 to TRBJ1-2; perhaps TRBD1 as D (5 bases). The V end was cut by 1 base, the J end by 3 bases, with 9 bases between. This CDR3 spans 14 amino acids. The V gene's germline CDR1 is MGHDK and CDR2 SYGVNS. CDR3 bases: TGTGCCAGCAGTGAATCGGGCAGGGACTATGGCTACACCTTC. Amino acid sequence: CASSESGRDYGYTF.

The V gene is TRBV7-9, the J gene TRBJ2-5; D unclear. V was clipped by 4 bases and J by 6 bases, with 6 bases between them. The CDR3 loop spans 11 amino acids. The germline V gene encodes CDR1 SEHNR and CDR2 FQNEAQ (reference sequence). CDR3 DNA sequence: TGTGCCAGCAGCTCTGGGCAGACCCAGTACTTC. Residues: CASSSGQTQYF.

The genes are TRBV10-3 and TRBJ2-3, with D possibly called TRBD1 or TRBD2 (6 bases each). The CDR3 length is 14 residues. V dropped 6 bases and J dropped 5 bases, with 15 bases sitting between them. CDR1 and CDR2 (germline): ENHRY, SYGVKD. CDR3 protein: CAIRPGASQDTQYF. The CDR3 DNA sequence: TGTGCCATCAGGCCGGGGGCTAGCCAAGATACGCAGTATTTT.

The chain uses TRBV9 and TRBJ2-1; D possibly corresponds to TRBD2 (6 bases). The ends were cut back, 0 bases at V and 7 bases at J, with 14 bases in the middle. The CDR3 has 15 amino acids. CDR1 and CDR2 (germline): SGDLS, YYNGEE. The CDR3 spells CASSVDGGVGNEQFF. The CDR3 DNA reads TGTGCCAGCAGCGTAGATGGCGGGGTGGGTAATGAGCAGTTCTTC.

V usage is TRBV6-1 and J usage is TRBJ2-3, with 7 bases aligning to TRBD2. The ends lost 10 bases at V and 5 bases at J; junction bases unmatched: 12. CDR1 is MNHNS and CDR2 is SASEGT in the germline V gene. The CDR3 is 14 residues long. CDR3 bases: TGTGCCACCATAACGGGGGGTCGGGGAGATACGCAGTATTTT. This encodes CATITGGRGDTQYF.

The rearrangement uses TRBV19 and TRBJ1-2; D uncertain. Germline V CDR1 and CDR2: LNHDA, SQIVND (reference sequence). The CDR3 has 13 amino acids. Trimming removed 5 bases from V and 6 bases from J, with 13 bases in between. The CDR3 DNA reads as TGTGCCAGTAGTCGGATAGAGAGGGATGGCTACACCTTC. It yields the protein CASSRIERDGYTF. Combining the CDR3 with reference TRBV19 and TRBJ1-2 gives the whole variable domain DGGITQSPKYLFRKEGQNVTLSCEQNLNHDAMYWYRQDPGQGLRLIYYSQIVNDFQKGDIAEGYSVSREKKESFPLTVTSAQKNPTAFYLCASSRIERDGYTFGSGTRLTVV.

This clone was counted only a few times. This chain joins TRBV5-1 and TRBJ1-1; TRBD1 matches at 8 bases. The CDR3 covers 14 residues. CDR1 and CDR2 (germline): SGHRS, YFSETQ. V lost 4 bases and J lost 3; bases outside the gene matches: 5. In DNA form, the CDR3 reads TGCGCCAGCAGCGACGACAGGGGATACACTGAAGCTTTCTTT. Protein: CASSDDRGYTEAFF.

CDR3 amino acids: CASSQVQIQGRDEQYF. The CDR3 bases are TGCGCCAGCAGCCAAGTTCAAATACAGGGGCGCGACGAGCAGTACTTC. The V gene is TRBV4-1, the J gene TRBJ2-7, with TRBD1 identical over 7 bases. The CDR3 extends over 16 amino acids. Germline CDR1 and CDR2: MGHRA and YSYEKL. The ends lost 1 base at V and 5 bases at J; junction bases unmatched: 11.

This chain uses TRBV12-5 with TRBJ1-2; 8 positions match TRBD1. Looked up from germline, CDR1 is LGHNT and CDR2 is FRNRAP. The CDR3 contains 16 residues. V was clipped by 1 base and J by 4 bases; unmatched bases: 8. The CDR3 DNA is TGTGCTAGTGGTTTGGCGGGACAGGCGAACGTCTATGGCTACACCTTC. It yields the protein CASGLAGQANVYGYTF. Full variable domain (missing parts from reference TRBV12-5 and TRBJ1-2): DARVTQTPRHKVTEMGQEVTMRCQPILGHNTVFWYRQTMMQGLELLAYFRNRAPLDDSGMPKDRFSAEMPDATLATLKIQPSEPRDSAVYFCASGLAGQANVYGYTFGSGTRLTVV.

V gene TRBV9 combines with J gene TRBJ2-2; D gene ambiguous. Germline V gives CDR1 SGDLS, CDR2 YYNGEE. This CDR3 contains 13 residues. Trimming stripped 4 bases from V and 1 base from J, with 5 bases between. The CDR3 region has the DNA TGTGCCAGCAGCCAGCAGAACACCGGGGAGCTGTTTTTT. This gives the protein CASSQQNTGELFF.

The chain carries TRBV29-1 and TRBJ1-4; 7 bases agree with TRBD1. The CDR3 totals 13 residues. CDR1 and CDR2 from the germline V gene are SQVTM and ANQGSEA. V lost 5 bases and J lost 7; bases outside the gene matches: 7. The CDR3 DNA follows: TGCAGCGTTCCGGGTGACAGGGCTGAAAAACTGTTTTTT. Encoded protein: CSVPGDRAEKLFF.

This chain links TRBV5-1 with TRBJ1-1; 8 bases are a match to TRBD1. Germline loops: CDR1 SGHRS, CDR2 YFSETQ. The length of the CDR3 is 15 residues. V dropped 3 bases and J dropped 1; count of bases not matched to a gene: 5. For the CDR3, the DNA is TGCGCCAGCAGCTCGCACGGACAGGGGAACACTGAAGCTTTCTTT. It encodes CASSSHGQGNTEAFF.

The sample holds one count of this clone. V usage is TRBV2 and J usage is TRBJ2-5; TRBD2 agrees at 11 bases. Trimming took 5 bases from V and 0 from J; bases not matched to a gene: 5. This CDR3 comprises 16 residues. CDR1 and CDR2 (germline): SNHLY, FYNNEI. CDR3 nucleotide sequence: TGTGCCAGCAGTTCCAGACTAGCGGGGTACCAAGAGACCCAGTACTTC. Residues: CASSSRLAGYQETQYF.

This clone was counted only a few times. The chain is built from TRBV21-1 and TRBJ2-7; TRBD1, the table's D call, lacks a check against the DNA. TRBV21-1 is a pseudogene segment. The CDR3 is made up of 14 amino acids. As DNA, the CDR3 is TGTGCCAGCAGCCCCCTGGACAGAGACTACGAGCAGTACTTC. It is translated as CASSPLDRDYEQYF.

V is TRBV30 and J is TRBJ2-3, with D unresolved. The CDR3 has 11 residues. In germline, CDR1 is GTSNPN, CDR2 SVGIG (reference sequence). V lost 0 bases and J 8 bases, leaving 6 bases between the germline ends. CDR3 region: CAWSVRVTQYF. CDR3 DNA sequence: TGTGCCTGGAGTGTACGGGTTACGCAGTATTTT.

CDR3 coding DNA: TGCAGCGTTGCGGATAGGCTAGCCAAAAACATTCAGTACTTC. Protein sequence: CSVADRLAKNIQYF. The rearrangement joins TRBV29-1 to TRBJ2-4; no clear D. Trimming removed 4 bases from V and 0 bases from J, with 10 bases in between. The CDR3 has 14 residues. Looked up from germline, CDR1 is SQVTM and CDR2 is ANQGSEA.

The rearrangement uses TRBV7-9 and TRBJ1-6, with 7 bases fitting TRBD1. From germline, CDR1 is SEHNR and CDR2 FQNEAQ (reference sequence). With V trimmed by 0 bases and J by 10 bases, 3 bases remained unmatched. The CDR3 length is 14 residues. CDR3 coding DNA: TGTGCCAGCAGCTTAGCTGTAGGGGGCTCACCCCTCCACTTT. Protein sequence: CASSLAVGGSPLHF.

V usage is TRBV15 and J usage is TRBJ2-4; possibly TRBD1 or TRBD2 for D (5 bases each). V lost 2 bases and J lost 2, with 10 bases in between. Germline CDR1 LNHNV, CDR2 YYDKDF (reference sequence). The CDR3 sequence is 15 residues long. For the CDR3, the DNA is TGTGCCACCAGCAGATCCGGGACCCCCAAAAACATTCAGTACTTC. This gives the protein CATSRSGTPKNIQYF. The whole variable domain, remainder taken from reference TRBV15 and TRBJ2-4, is DAMVIQNPRYQVTQFGKPVTLSCSQTLNHNVMYWYQQKSSQAPKLLFHYYDKDFNNEADTPDNFQSRRPNTSFCFLDIRSPGLGDTAMYLCATSRSGTPKNIQYFGAGTRLSVL.

This clone was seen a handful of times. V and J are TRBV10-3 and TRBJ2-5; possibly TRBD1 or TRBD2 for D (6 bases each). The CDR3 length is 15 residues. The V gene lost 6 bases and the J gene lost 6 bases, with 20 bases spanning the gap. Germline V gene data show CDR1 as ENHRY and CDR2 as SYGVKD. CDR3 protein: CAISKGGQGLQTQYF. In DNA, the CDR3 is TGTGCCATCAGCAAAGGGGGGCAGGGCTTGCAGACCCAGTACTTC.

V and J are TRBV29-1 and TRBJ1-1; the match to TRBD1 covers 8 bases. Germline CDR1 SQVTM, CDR2 ANQGSEA. The CDR3 spans 14 residues. With 4 bases clipped from V and 1 base from J, the junction kept 5 bases outside the gene matches. The CDR3 reads CSVVPQGANTEAFF. The DNA for the CDR3 is TGCAGCGTTGTGCCCCAGGGGGCGAACACTGAAGCTTTCTTT.

The chain joins TRBV29-1 to TRBJ2-7; D may be TRBD2 (6 bases). V was pared by 6 bases and J by 0 bases, with 15 bases between. CDR1 and CDR2 (germline): SQVTM, ANQGSEA. This CDR3 is 14 amino acids long. The CDR3 DNA follows: TGCAGCGTGGTAATGGGACTGCACTCCTACGAGCAGTACTTC. This gives the protein CSVVMGLHSYEQYF.

This clone appeared a single time. The chain has TRBV4-2 and TRBJ1-4, with 7 bases lining up with TRBD1. The CDR3 runs 15 residues. The V gene end was trimmed by 3 bases and the J gene end by 8 bases; junction bases not matched to a gene: 9. Germline V gene sequence: CDR1 LGHNA, CDR2 YNFKEQ. CDR3 coding DNA: TGTGCCAGCAGCCAGGCGGGACAGAGTATCGAAAAACTGTTTTTT. Protein sequence: CASSQAGQSIEKLFF.

As concerns this clone: Additional DNA sequences in this sample encode the identical CDR3. The chain is built from TRBV5-1 and TRBJ2-5, with D hard to call. Trimming pared 2 bases from V and 5 bases from J, leaving 4 bases between. Germline V CDR1 and CDR2: SGHRS, YFSETQ. The CDR3 contains 11 residues. CDR3 in amino acids: CASSFSETQYF. The CDR3, as DNA: TGCGCCAGCAGCTTTTCGGAGACCCAGTACTTC. Using reference TRBV5-1 and TRBJ2-5 for the parts outside the CDR3, the full variable domain is KAGVTQTPRYLIKTRGQQVTLSCSPISGHRSVSWYQQTPGQGLQFLFEYFSETQRNKGNFPGRFSGRQFSNSRSEMNVSTLELGDSALYLCASSFSETQYFGPGTRLLVL.

V is TRBV11-2 and J is TRBJ2-2; the D is unclear. The CDR3 runs 14 residues. Trimming took off 0 bases at V and 6 bases at J, with 8 bases between the two ends. Germline values: CDR1 SGHAT, CDR2 FQNNGV. The CDR3 bases are TGTGCCAGCAGCTTAGATTGGTTGGCCGGGGAGCTGTTTTTT. Residues: CASSLDWLAGELFF.

This clone was observed a few times. This chain joins TRBV10-3 and TRBJ1-2, with no clear D. The ends were cut back, 8 bases at V and 2 bases at J, with 15 bases in the middle. This CDR3 has 14 residues. Germline-derived CDR1 and CDR2 are ENHRY and SYGVKD. The CDR3: CAIYRPGSNYGYTF. In DNA, the CDR3 is TGTGCCATCTATCGACCCGGGTCGAACTATGGCTACACCTTC.

The rearrangement joins TRBV7-2 to TRBJ2-2; D not resolved. Germline lookup yields CDR1 SGHTA and CDR2 FQGNSA. V lost 4 bases and J lost 6, with 12 bases in between. The CDR3 length is 14 residues. The CDR3: CASSSDHAAGELFF. DNA for the CDR3: TGTGCCAGCAGCTCTGATCATGCCGCCGGGGAGCTGTTTTTT.

The rearrangement uses TRBV5-1 and TRBJ2-4; D tentatively reads TRBD1 or TRBD2 (5 bases each). V was cut by 1 base and J by 2 bases, with 7 bases left in between. CDR3 length equals 14 residues. Germline assignment: CDR1 SGHRS and CDR2 YFSETQ. CDR3: CASSLSGPKNIQYF. In nucleotides, the CDR3 is TGCGCCAGCAGCTTGTCGGGACCCAAAAACATTCAGTACTTC.

The V and J genes are TRBV28 and TRBJ2-5; TRBD2 matches 9 bases. V lost 6 bases and J lost 9; bases outside the gene matches: 14. The CDR3 contains 15 residues. The germline V gene encodes CDR1 MDHEN and CDR2 SYDVKM. The CDR3 nucleotides read TGTGCCAGCAGACCCGGGACTAGCCTCCAGCGGGCCCAGTACTTC. This gives the protein CASRPGTSLQRAQYF.

The J gene is TRBJ2-7, the V gene TRBV29-1; TRBD2 aligns across 9 bases. The CDR3 is made up of 15 amino acids. The trim removed 0 bases at V and 4 bases at J, leaving 7 bases unmatched. The V gene's germline CDR1 is SQVTM and CDR2 ANQGSEA. DNA of the CDR3: TGCAGCGTTGAAGAGCGGGGGGGCGCTCGGTACGAGCAGTACTTC. Translation: CSVEERGGARYEQYF.

The chain uses TRBV5-6 and TRBJ2-3, with 9 bases that match TRBD2. Trimming at V came to 1 base and at J to 2 bases, leaving 8 bases not matched to a gene. Germline V CDR1 and CDR2: SGHDT, YYEEEE. CDR3 length equals 17 residues. The CDR3 spells CASSLTSAGGDTDTQYF. Here the CDR3 DNA reads TGTGCCAGCAGCTTGACCTCAGCGGGGGGCGACACAGATACGCAGTATTTT.